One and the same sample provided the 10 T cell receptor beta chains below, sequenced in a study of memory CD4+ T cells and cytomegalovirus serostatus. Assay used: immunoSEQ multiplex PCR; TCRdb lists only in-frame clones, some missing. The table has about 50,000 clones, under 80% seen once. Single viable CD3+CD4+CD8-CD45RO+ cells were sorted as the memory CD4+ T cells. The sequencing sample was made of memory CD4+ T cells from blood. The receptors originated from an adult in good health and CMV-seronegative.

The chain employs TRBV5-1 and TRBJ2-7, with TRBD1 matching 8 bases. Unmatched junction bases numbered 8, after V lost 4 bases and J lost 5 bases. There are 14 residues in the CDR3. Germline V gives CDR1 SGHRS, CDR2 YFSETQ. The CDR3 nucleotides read TGCGCCAGCAGCCGATCAGGGGGCGTAGACGAGCAGTACTTC. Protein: CASSRSGGVDEQYF.

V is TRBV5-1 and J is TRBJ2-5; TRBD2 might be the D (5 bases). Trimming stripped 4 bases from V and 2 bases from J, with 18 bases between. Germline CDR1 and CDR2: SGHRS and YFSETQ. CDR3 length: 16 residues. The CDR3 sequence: CASSPEKATGQETQYF. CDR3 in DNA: TGCGCCAGCAGCCCCGAAAAGGCCACGGGGCAAGAGACCCAGTACTTC.

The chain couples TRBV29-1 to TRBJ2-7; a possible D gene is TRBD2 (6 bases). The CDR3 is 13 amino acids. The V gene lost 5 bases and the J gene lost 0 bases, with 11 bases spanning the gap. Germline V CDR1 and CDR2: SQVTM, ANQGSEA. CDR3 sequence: CSVTKTSSYEQYF. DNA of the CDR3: TGCAGCGTTACGAAGACTAGCTCCTACGAGCAGTACTTC.

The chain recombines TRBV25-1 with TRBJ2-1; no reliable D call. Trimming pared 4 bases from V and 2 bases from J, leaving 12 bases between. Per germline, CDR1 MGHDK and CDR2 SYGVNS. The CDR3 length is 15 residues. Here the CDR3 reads CASSGEIPPYNEQFF. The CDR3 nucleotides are TGTGCCAGCAGTGGTGAGATCCCCCCCTACAATGAGCAGTTCTTC.

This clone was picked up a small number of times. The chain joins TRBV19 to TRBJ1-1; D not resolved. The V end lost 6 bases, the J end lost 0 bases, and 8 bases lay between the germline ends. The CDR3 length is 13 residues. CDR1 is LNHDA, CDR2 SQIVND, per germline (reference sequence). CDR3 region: CASRPLLNTEAFF. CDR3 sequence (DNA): TGTGCCAGTAGACCTTTGCTGAACACTGAAGCTTTCTTT.

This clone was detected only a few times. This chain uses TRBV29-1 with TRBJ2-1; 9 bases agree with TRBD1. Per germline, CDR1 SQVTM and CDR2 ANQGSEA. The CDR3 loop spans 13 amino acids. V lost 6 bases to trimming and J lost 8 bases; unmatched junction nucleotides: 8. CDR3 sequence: CSVWGQGLYEQFF. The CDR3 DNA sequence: TGCAGCGTGTGGGGACAGGGTTTATATGAGCAGTTCTTC.

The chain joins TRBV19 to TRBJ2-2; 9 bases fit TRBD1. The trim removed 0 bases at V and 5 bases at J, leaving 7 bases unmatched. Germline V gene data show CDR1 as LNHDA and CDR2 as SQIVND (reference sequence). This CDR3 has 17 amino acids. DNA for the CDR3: TGTGCCAGTAGTATAGATCGGAACAGGGGGCGTACCGGGGAGCTGTTTTTT. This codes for CASSIDRNRGRTGELFF.

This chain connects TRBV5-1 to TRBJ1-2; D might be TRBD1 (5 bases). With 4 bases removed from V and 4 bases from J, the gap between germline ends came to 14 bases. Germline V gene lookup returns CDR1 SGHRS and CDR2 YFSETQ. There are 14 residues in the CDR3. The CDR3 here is CASSPRDSSYGYTF. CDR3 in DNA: TGCGCCAGCAGCCCCAGAGACAGCAGCTATGGCTACACCTTC.

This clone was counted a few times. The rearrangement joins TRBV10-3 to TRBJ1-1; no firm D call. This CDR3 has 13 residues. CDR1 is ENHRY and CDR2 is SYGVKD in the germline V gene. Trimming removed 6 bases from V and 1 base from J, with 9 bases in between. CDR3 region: CAIRGWKNTEAFF. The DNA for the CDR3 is TGTGCCATCAGGGGTTGGAAGAACACTGAAGCTTTCTTT.

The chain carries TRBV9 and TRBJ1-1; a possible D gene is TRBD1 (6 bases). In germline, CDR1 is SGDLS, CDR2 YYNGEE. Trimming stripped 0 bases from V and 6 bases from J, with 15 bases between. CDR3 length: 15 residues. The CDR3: CASSVGGAGASEAFF. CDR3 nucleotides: TGTGCCAGCAGCGTAGGAGGTGCGGGGGCTTCTGAAGCTTTCTTT.